Sequencing of this T cell receptor beta chain was carried out in a study of blood T cells in healthy people across ages. Study outcomes and limitations: Per million T cells, the diversity of TCR beta decreased roughly linearly as age advanced.

Primed by a sample-barcoded 5' primer and a J-beta primer mix, a second PCR proceeded for 7 to 11 cycles. TCRdb itself ran the 5' RACE reads through MiXCR, one entry per CDR3 protein. The data contain around 580,000 distinct CDR3 sequences, roughly 48% of them singletons. Concerning this clonotype itself: What it binds is unknown.

This clonotype was sampled from an elderly man in good health. Sample: blood.

CDR3 sequence reads: CASSARTGLGYGYTF. The CDR3 DNA is TGCGCCAGCAGCGCCCGGACAGGGCTCGGCTATGGCTACACCTTC. V and J are TRBV5-1 and TRBJ1-2, with 8 bases aligning to TRBD1. Germline V lookup: CDR1 SGHRS, CDR2 YFSETQ. This CDR3 is built from 15 residues. V dropped 4 bases and J dropped 4; count of bases not matched to a gene: 9.